This T cell receptor beta chain derives from a study of T cell repertoires in cytomegalovirus infection. The wider study: Indicated by public TCR beta signatures were CMV infection and matching HLA type.

The germline gives CDR1 ENHRY, CDR2 SYGVKD. With 7 bases removed from V and 8 bases from J, the gap between germline ends came to 15 bases. This CDR3 is 13 amino acids long. From the reads, TCRdb called clonotypes with MiXCR, one entry per CDR3 protein. The sample includes approximately 1,000,000 distinct CDR3 sequences, more than 25% of them seen just once. About this clonotype itself: What it binds is unknown.

Study-wide results and caveats: Frequencies of public TCR beta families were cumulated, and this identified carriers of CMV plus the relevant HLA. CMV-specific TCR beta clonotypes restricted by HLA-C were the ones dominating the ex vivo response.

The J gene is TRBJ2-1, the V gene TRBV10-3; D perhaps matches TRBD2 (7 bases). This material consisted of cultured CD8+ T cells from PBMCs, taken from culture after CMV antigen stimulation. The TCR was taken from a human donor in good health (CMV status not recorded). Some clones in this sample may be carry-over from other donors' samples. CDR3 nucleotides: TGTGCCATCACCCGAGGGGGGGCTTATGAGCAGTTCTTC. Translated: CAITRGGAYEQFF.